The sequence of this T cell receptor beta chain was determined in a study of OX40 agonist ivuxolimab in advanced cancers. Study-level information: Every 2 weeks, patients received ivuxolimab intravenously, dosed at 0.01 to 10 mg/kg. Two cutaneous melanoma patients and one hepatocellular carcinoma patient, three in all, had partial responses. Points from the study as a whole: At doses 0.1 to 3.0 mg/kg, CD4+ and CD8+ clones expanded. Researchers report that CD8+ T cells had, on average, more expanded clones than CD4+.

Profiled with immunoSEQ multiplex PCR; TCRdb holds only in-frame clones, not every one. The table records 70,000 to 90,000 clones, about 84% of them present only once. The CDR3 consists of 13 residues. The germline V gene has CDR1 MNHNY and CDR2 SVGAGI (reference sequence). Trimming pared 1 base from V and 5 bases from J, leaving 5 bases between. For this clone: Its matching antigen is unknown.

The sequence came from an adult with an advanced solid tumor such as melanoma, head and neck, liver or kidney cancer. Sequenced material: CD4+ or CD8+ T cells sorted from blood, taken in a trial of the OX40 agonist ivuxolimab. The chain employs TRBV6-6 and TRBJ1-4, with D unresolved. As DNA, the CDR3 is TGTGCCAGCAGTTACTTCGCGAATGAAAAACTGTTTTTT. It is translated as CASSYFANEKLFF.